The clone carrying this TCR beta chain was seen more than once but under ten times. No antigen is known for it. This entry belongs to a study of T cell repertoires in cytomegalovirus infection. Study details: In public TCR beta signatures, there were indications of both CMV infection and matching HLA type.

The study's findings and limits: People with CMV and the relevant HLA were identified by cumulative public TCR beta family frequency.

Looked up from germline, CDR1 is KGHDR and CDR2 is SFDVKD. Trimming removed 2 bases at V and 0 bases at J, with 13 bases between. The CDR3 has 17 amino acids. MiXCR was run by TCRdb on the reads, yielding one entry per CDR3 protein. The repertoire holds 250,000 to 300,000 distinct CDR3 sequences, with about 20% as singletons. The material sequenced was cultured PBMCs, taken from culture after CMV antigen stimulation. The TCR was taken from a human donor in good health (CMV status not recorded). Some clones in this sample may be carry-over from other donors' samples. This rearrangement joins TRBV24-1 to TRBJ2-1, with D perhaps TRBD1 (5 bases). The CDR3 sequence: CATSDSRQSFSYNEQFF. The CDR3, as DNA: TGTGCCACCAGTGATTCGAGACAGAGTTTCTCCTACAATGAGCAGTTCTTC.